This T cell receptor beta chain comes out of a study of blood T cell repertoires in COVID-19 (dated by TCRdb to about 2020). In the study overall: Collaborator samples came from the United States, Italy and Spain and covered acute and convalescent phases of COVID-19. The repertoires were released in a freely available public database meant as a resource for research on the immune response to SARS-CoV-2. Subjects who had been exposed to COVID-19, were actively infected with it, or had recovered from it provided the deeply sampled blood TCRbeta repertoires that made up the dataset. The prospective study material was composed of cDNA or gDNA derived from T cells, B-cell-depleted T cells, or PBMCs. Sample metadata almost always included a de-identified subject ID, COVID-19 status, age in years and sex. Samples came from the ongoing ImmuneRACE study (first 160 participants) plus 1,254 subjects from 6 global collaborators. Where available, HLA class I and class II types were obtained from metadata supplied by the sample provider rather than from assay-based typing.

Collaborating institutions collected whole blood in K2EDTA tubes following their own protocols. For TCRbeta analysis, collaborator samples were shipped as frozen whole blood, as isolated PBMCs, or as DNA extracted from either sample type. The CDR3 measures 14 amino acids from cysteine to phenylalanine. The DNA shown is the 42-base CDR3, in frame from base 1. Looking up the germline V gene (reference sequence) yields CDR1 GTSNPN and CDR2 SVGIG. For this chain, trimming is 1 base at the V end and 11 bases at the J end, and the number of junction bases without a gene match is 11. The immunoSEQ Assay, a bias-controlled multiplex PCR, was used to amplify TCRbeta CDR3 regions from genomic DNA. Per the source publication's procedure: The number of nucleated cells in each sample was estimated from the amplification of reference gene primers within the assay. To quantify the absolute abundance of each unique TCRbeta CDR3 rearrangement, sequence reads were collapsed and filtered. Productive Simpson clonality was computed per sample as the square root of Simpson's diversity index over productive rearrangements. Here the immuneACCESS table is served through TCRdb, limited to in-frame sequences with V and J called. Missing clones are a known gap in these copies; in checked studies unresolved V genes cover under half, and the rest lacks a known reason. V, J and clone size are taken as reported in that table, and D and trimming were inferred from the DNA itself. The sample records a few hundred thousand clones, approximately 81% of which are singletons. Of the sample, around 9.3% is held by the ten largest clones.

Findings and caveats that apply to the study as a whole: How much clinical and demographic metadata was included differed by source and by participant, and the metadata was provided uncurated.

To note about this clone: No cognate antigen has been identified for it. Base qualities are not at hand, and no much larger clone is one base apart.

The V and J segments used are TRBV30 and TRBJ1-2; TRBD1 fits 9 bases in the junction. Sequencing used peripheral blood. The receptor's source is a woman aged 80 or older with acute or convalescent COVID-19. The sequenced DNA is TGTGCCTGGAGTGGAACAGGGGGCTTGTGGGGTTACACCTTC. It translates to CAWSGTGGLWGYTF. Beyond the CDR3, the reference TRBV30 and TRBJ1-2 genes provide the residues; the full variable domain reads: SQTIHQWPATLVQPVGSPLSLECTVEGTSNPNLYWYRQAAGRGLQLLFYSVGIGQISSEVPQNLSASRPQDRQFILSSKKLLLSDSGFYLCAWSGTGGLWGYTFGSGTRLTVV.